This entry lists 13 T cell receptor beta chains sequenced from one sample in a study of breast tumors, draining lymph nodes, adjacent tissues. Via MiXCR, TCRdb re-called the multiplex PCR reads, giving one row per CDR3 protein. Of 15,000 to 20,000 distinct CDR3 sequences in the sample, less than 45% were seen once. The sample consisted of tumor-adjacent breast tissue. These receptors were obtained from a female donor with breast cancer. Some clones in this sample may be carry-over from other donors' samples.

This clonotype came up many times. J is TRBJ1-5 and V is TRBV6-6, with D hard to call. The germline V gene has CDR1 MNHNY and CDR2 SVGAGI (reference sequence). The CDR3 contains 14 residues. V lost 4 bases and J 0 bases, leaving 7 bases between the germline ends. The DNA for the CDR3 is TGTGCCAGCAGTTTGGCGGGTAGCAATCAGCCCCAGCATTTT. Protein product: CASSLAGSNQPQHF.

A few counts support this clonotype. V gene TRBV9 combines with J gene TRBJ2-7; 9 nucleotides align to TRBD1. Germline V lookup: CDR1 SGDLS, CDR2 YYNGEE. This CDR3 has 16 amino acids. V was pared by 2 bases and J by 5 bases, with 11 bases of the junction left unmatched. CDR3 sequence reads: CASSVRSGQGFHEQYF. CDR3 DNA sequence: TGTGCCAGCAGCGTCCGATCTGGACAGGGGTTCCACGAGCAGTACTTC.

This clonotype showed up many times. The chain links TRBV12-3 or TRBV12-4 to TRBJ1-1; D not certain. The V end lost 6 bases, the J end lost 3 bases, and 8 bases lay between the germline ends. There are 12 residues in the CDR3. In nucleotides, the CDR3 is TGTGCCAGCAGCCGTGATTACACTGAAGCTTTCTTT. Protein sequence: CASSRDYTEAFF.

The chain carries TRBV10-3 and TRBJ2-7; the match to TRBD1 covers 7 bases. The CDR3 length is 15 residues. J lost 5 bases, V lost 3 bases, and 10 bases had no gene match. Germline V gene lookup returns CDR1 ENHRY and CDR2 SYGVKD. In nucleotides, the CDR3 is TGTGCCATCAGTGAAGGGGACAGAGGGGGAAACGAGCAGTACTTC. As protein: CAISEGDRGGNEQYF.

This chain joins TRBV24-1 and TRBJ2-5; 9 bases align to TRBD1. Germline V gives CDR1 KGHDR, CDR2 SFDVKD. V shed 4 bases, J shed 3 bases, and the junction held 8 bases outside the gene matches. The CDR3 extends over 16 amino acids. The CDR3 region has the DNA TGTGCCACCAGTGAGTACAGGGGGCAGGGGGAAGAGACCCAGTACTTC. This translates into CATSEYRGQGEETQYF.

In this sample, this clonotype turned up a few times. The V and J genes are TRBV20-1 and TRBJ1-1; possible D gene TRBD1, 5 bases. The CDR3 is 13 residues long. The germline V gene encodes CDR1 DFQATT and CDR2 SNEGSKA (reference sequence). The V and J ends lost 4 bases and 11 bases respectively, with 20 bases between them. In DNA, the CDR3 is TGCAGTGCTAAAGATAGACAGCACCACGGGGCTTTCTTT. The encoded protein is CSAKDRQHHGAFF.

The CDR3 sequence is CASSAGPSPQTQYF. The CDR3 bases are TGTGCCAGCAGCGCCGGGCCATCACCCCAGACCCAGTACTTC. The chain joins TRBV7-3 to TRBJ2-5, with D uncertain. Germline CDR1 is SGHTA and CDR2 is FQGTGA. The V gene lost 5 bases and the J gene lost 6 bases, with 16 bases spanning the gap. The CDR3 runs to 14 residues.

CDR3 nucleotides: TGTGCCAGCAGCCTCGACTACTACGAGCAGTACTTC. Translation: CASSLDYYEQYF. The chain couples TRBV7-9 to TRBJ2-7; D is perhaps TRBD2 (5 bases). This CDR3 region has 12 residues. Between the trimmed V and J ends, which lost 5 bases and 3 bases, there was a span of 8 bases. The germline CDR1 and CDR2 sequences are SEHNR and FQNEAQ (reference sequence).

The table lists this clonotype with many counts. A read error may be the cause here, since a much bigger clone is one base away. This chain uses TRBV9 with TRBJ2-2; D ambiguous. The CDR3 runs to 15 residues. CDR1 and CDR2 (germline): SGDLS, YYNGEE. The CDR3 nucleotides read TGTGCCAGCAGCGTAGGATTGGGGAACATCGGGGAGCTGTTTTTT. Protein: CASSVGLGNIGELFF.

The chain employs TRBV27 and TRBJ2-1; 7 bases fit TRBD2. The CDR3 is 14 residues long. The junction had 11 bases not matched to a gene; V was cut back by 6 bases and J by 9 bases. Germline CDR1 reads MNHEY; CDR2 reads SMNVEV (reference sequence). The CDR3: CASRDSAGVGEQFF. In nucleotides, the CDR3 is TGTGCCAGCAGGGACTCGGCGGGAGTGGGTGAGCAGTTCTTC.

By sample share, this clonotype is medium-sized (0.01 to 0.1%). This rearrangement joins TRBV2 to TRBJ2-7; D call uncertain. The CDR3 totals 13 residues. Per the germline V gene, CDR1 is SNHLY and CDR2 is FYNNEI. The ends were cut back, 4 bases at V and 4 bases at J, with 11 bases in the middle. The CDR3, as DNA: TGTGCCAGCAGTGGGTCAGGAAAGTACGAGCAGTACTTC. Encoded protein: CASSGSGKYEQYF.

This clonotype showed up many times. The V gene is TRBV6-6, the J gene TRBJ2-6; maybe TRBD1 (5 bases). V was shortened by 5 bases and J by 1 base, with 15 bases between the two germline ends. The germline V gene encodes CDR1 MNHNY and CDR2 SVGAGI (reference sequence). The CDR3 contains 17 residues. The chain's CDR3 is CASSPQGFNSGANVLTF. CDR3 DNA: TGTGCCAGCAGTCCTCAGGGTTTCAATTCTGGGGCCAACGTCCTGACTTTC.

This clonotype came up once. The V and J genes are TRBV7-2 and TRBJ2-1, with 7 nucleotides matching TRBD1. Germline loops: CDR1 SGHTA, CDR2 FQGNSA. V dropped 6 bases and J dropped 12; count of bases not matched to a gene: 17. The CDR3 length is 15 residues. CDR3 region: CASRLRQGNSGRQFF. CDR3 nucleotide sequence: TGTGCCAGCAGACTGAGACAGGGAAATTCAGGTCGGCAGTTCTTC.